This T cell receptor (beta chain) was documented in a study of blood T cell repertoires in COVID-19. Study background: The United States, Italy and Spain supplied acute and convalescent COVID-19 samples. T cells, B-cell-depleted T cells, or PBMCs provided the cDNA or gDNA that served as material.

With 3 bases clipped from V and 7 bases from J, the junction kept 4 bases outside the gene matches. In germline, CDR1 is LNHDA, CDR2 SQIVND (reference sequence). This CDR3 comprises 14 residues. Authors' analysis steps: Amplification with reference gene primers provided the estimates of nucleated cell counts. Sequencing used immunoSEQ multiplex PCR; TCRdb keeps in-frame clones, though not all of them. The DNA was the basis for D and trimming; V, J and clone size are from that table. The sample yields some 78,000 clones, just over 85% seen once. This clone was recorded once. The sequenced sample consisted of peripheral blood. The receptor comes from a man aged 50 to 60 with active or convalescent COVID-19. The J gene is TRBJ1-4, the V gene TRBV19, with 8 bases that match TRBD1. The CDR3 protein is CASSISGGVEKLFF. CDR3 in DNA: TGTGCCAGTAGTATTTCAGGGGGCGTTGAAAAACTGTTTTTT.